Each of the 27 T cell receptor beta chains below was sequenced from the same sample in a study of OX40 agonist ivuxolimab in advanced cancers. Here immunoSEQ multiplex PCR was the method, and the copy in TCRdb shows in-frame clones only, minus some. Altogether tens of thousands of clones are present, roughly 84% being singletons, with the ten largest covering roughly 4.5%. The input for sequencing was CD4+ or CD8+ T cells sorted from blood, taken in a trial of the OX40 agonist ivuxolimab. These receptors were obtained from an adult with an advanced solid tumor such as melanoma, head and neck, liver or kidney cancer.

This clone was seen a handful of times. The chain carries TRBV27 and TRBJ2-7; the D is unclear. Germline CDR1 and CDR2: MNHEY and SMNVEV (reference sequence). Trimming removed 4 bases at V and 3 bases at J, with 7 bases between. The length of the CDR3 is 12 residues. The chain's CDR3 is CASSSTYYEQYF. The CDR3 DNA follows: TGTGCCAGCAGTTCGACCTACTACGAGCAGTACTTC.

This chain uses TRBV11-3 with TRBJ2-3; 8 bases agree with TRBD1. After removal of 5 bases from V and 4 bases from J, the junction contained 5 bases not matched to a gene. This CDR3 spans 14 amino acids. Germline V gene data show CDR1 as SGHNT and CDR2 as YENEEA. The CDR3 nucleotides read TGTGCCAGCAGCATCGGACAGGGCCCAGATACGCAGTATTTT. It yields the protein CASSIGQGPDTQYF.

The chain links TRBV5-4 to TRBJ2-3; 11 nucleotides line up with TRBD2. CDR1 is SGHNT and CDR2 is YYREEE in the germline V gene (reference sequence). The CDR3 length is 13 residues. V shed 9 bases, J shed 3 bases, and the junction held 3 bases outside the gene matches. The CDR3 DNA reads TGTGCCATTAGCGGGAGGGGTACAGATACGCAGTATTTT. It yields the protein CAISGRGTDTQYF.

The V call is TRBV6-1, the J call TRBJ2-7, with 9 bases fitting TRBD1. V trimming: 8 bases; J trimming: 4 bases; junction bases outside the gene matches: 6. The CDR3 totals 13 residues. CDR1 and CDR2 from the germline V gene are MNHNS and SASEGT. CDR3 in DNA: TGTGCCAGCTCGGCGACAGGGGGGTACGAGCAGTACTTC. It encodes CASSATGGYEQYF.

The rearrangement uses TRBV7-3 and TRBJ2-2; 10 nucleotides line up with TRBD1. Germline V gene lookup returns CDR1 SGHTA and CDR2 FQGTGA. With 4 bases clipped from V and 5 bases from J, the junction kept 4 bases outside the gene matches. This CDR3 has 15 amino acids. This chain's CDR3 is CASSSGTGVTGELFF. The DNA for the CDR3 is TGTGCCAGCAGCTCCGGGACAGGGGTAACCGGGGAGCTGTTTTTT.

This chain joins TRBV6-5 and TRBJ1-2; TRBD1 matches at 7 bases. The V and J ends lost 4 bases and 4 bases, in that order; junction bases with no gene match: 6. Germline loops: CDR1 MNHEY, CDR2 SVGAGI. The CDR3 extends over 14 amino acids. CDR3 residues: CASSLPGTAYGYTF. For the CDR3, the DNA is TGTGCCAGCAGTTTACCCGGGACAGCCTATGGCTACACCTTC.

Comments on this clone: Other DNA variants within this sample encode the same CDR3. The V gene is TRBV11-2, the J gene TRBJ1-1; possible D gene TRBD1, 5 bases. Looked up from germline, CDR1 is SGHAT and CDR2 is FQNNGV. V lost 4 bases to trimming and J lost 2 bases, with 8 bases between them. The CDR3 has 13 amino acids. As DNA, the CDR3 is TGTGCCAGCAGCTCGCAGGGAAACACTGAAGCTTTCTTT. It translates to CASSSQGNTEAFF.

The V call is TRBV2, the J call TRBJ2-3; D is perhaps TRBD1 (5 bases). Germline V lookup: CDR1 SNHLY, CDR2 FYNNEI. The germline V and J ends were trimmed by 6 bases and 1 base, with 8 bases remaining between them. The CDR3 has 13 amino acids. CDR3 sequence: CASRGRGTDTQYF. As DNA, the CDR3 is TGTGCCAGCAGGGGCAGGGGCACAGATACGCAGTATTTT.

This chain links TRBV5-6 with TRBJ2-1; a possible D gene is TRBD2 (6 bases). Germline V gene lookup returns CDR1 SGHDT and CDR2 YYEEEE. This CDR3 has 15 amino acids. Trimming took off 2 bases at V and 7 bases at J, with 16 bases between the two ends. Here the CDR3 reads CASSLPGGVGNEQFF. In DNA form, the CDR3 reads TGTGCCAGCAGCTTACCCGGGGGAGTAGGGAATGAGCAGTTCTTC. The full variable domain, its missing parts supplied by reference TRBV5-6 and TRBJ2-1, is DAGVTQSPTHLIKTRGQQVTLRCSPKSGHDTVSWYQQALGQGPQFIFQYYEEEERQRGNFPDRFSGHQFPNYSSELNVNALLLGDSALYLCASSLPGGVGNEQFFGPGTRLTVL.

V is TRBV7-8 and J is TRBJ2-2, with D uncertain. Germline-derived CDR1 and CDR2 are SGHVS and FQNEAQ. V lost 5 bases to trimming and J lost 1 base, with 2 bases between them. CDR3 size: 12 residues. The CDR3 protein is CASSRNTGELFF. Written as DNA, the CDR3 is TGTGCCAGCAGCCGGAACACCGGGGAGCTGTTTTTT.

The chain recombines TRBV11-3 with TRBJ1-5; no firm D call. V lost 2 bases and J 0 bases, leaving 2 bases between the germline ends. This CDR3 has 13 amino acids. Germline V gene lookup returns CDR1 SGHNT and CDR2 YENEEA. This CDR3 is CASSLFSNQPQHF. The CDR3, as DNA: TGTGCCAGCAGCTTATTTAGCAATCAGCCCCAGCATTTT. The full variable domain, with the rest looked up from reference TRBV11-3 and TRBJ1-5, is EAGVVQSPRYKIIEKKQPVAFWCNPISGHNTLYWYLQNLGQGPELLIRYENEEAVDDSQLPKDRFSAERLKGVDSTLKIQPAELGDSAVYLCASSLFSNQPQHFGDGTRLSIL.

This sequence joins TRBV19 and TRBJ1-2, with D possibly TRBD1 on 6 matching bases. Germline CDR1 reads LNHDA; CDR2 reads SQIVND (reference sequence). Trimming took off 0 bases at V and 2 bases at J, with 13 bases between the two ends. The CDR3 contains 16 residues. In nucleotides, the CDR3 is TGTGCCAGTAGTATAGATGGGTTGAGGGGGAACTATGGCTACACCTTC. Its protein is CASSIDGLRGNYGYTF.

J is TRBJ1-1 and V is TRBV5-1; perhaps TRBD1 as D (5 bases). This CDR3 has 14 residues. Germline CDR1 SGHRS, CDR2 YFSETQ. Trimming removed 3 bases at V and 3 bases at J, with 12 bases between. CDR3 bases: TGCGCCAGCAGCTCCCAGGGCGGGGACACTGAAGCTTTCTTT. Its protein is CASSSQGGDTEAFF.

Comment on this clone: At one end, the junction sequence differs from germline, possibly due to a read error. The genes are TRBV12-5 and TRBJ1-5; weak D call: TRBD1 (5 bases). Germline V gene sequence: CDR1 LGHNT, CDR2 FRNRAP. The CDR3 has 13 residues. CDR3 protein: CASGLKGNQPRHF. The CDR3 DNA follows: TGTGCTAGTGGTTTGAAGGGGAATCAGCCCCGGCATTTT.

The sample holds one count of this clone. The rearrangement uses TRBV5-1 and TRBJ2-7, with 13 bases fitting TRBD2. The CDR3 spans 16 residues. CDR1 SGHRS and CDR2 YFSETQ come from the germline V gene. Losses at the gene ends were 2 bases for V and 4 bases for J; bases not matched to a gene: 6. CDR3 bases: TGCGCCAGCAGCTTCGGGACTAGCGGGACAGGGTACGAGCAGTACTTC. This sequence encodes CASSFGTSGTGYEQYF.

The chain carries TRBV10-3 and TRBJ2-1; no clear D gene. The CDR3 has 12 amino acids. V was pared by 5 bases and J by 3 bases, with 5 bases between. Germline V gene lookup returns CDR1 ENHRY and CDR2 SYGVKD. CDR3 sequence reads: CAISNSYNEQFF. Written as DNA, the CDR3 is TGTGCCATCAGTAACAGCTACAATGAGCAGTTCTTC.

J is TRBJ1-1 and V is TRBV19; D uncertain. The CDR3 contains 13 residues. Trimming left V 7 bases short and J 10 bases short, with 19 bases between. The germline gives CDR1 LNHDA, CDR2 SQIVND (reference sequence). The CDR3 reads CASTSGVGMTAFF. The CDR3 bases are TGTGCCAGTACCTCGGGAGTAGGCATGACAGCTTTCTTT.

The chain joins TRBV6-6 to TRBJ1-1, with D tentatively TRBD1 (6 bases). The CDR3 is made up of 16 amino acids. Germline CDR1 MNHNY, CDR2 SVGAGI (reference sequence). Trimming left V 4 bases short and J 0 bases short, with 15 bases between. CDR3 nucleotides: TGTGCCAGCAGTTCTGGGACACCCAACATGAACACTGAAGCTTTCTTT. It yields the protein CASSSGTPNMNTEAFF.

The chain couples TRBV18 to TRBJ2-1; D is uncertain. Per the germline V gene, CDR1 is KGHSH and CDR2 is LQKENI. The ends were cut back, 1 base at V and 7 bases at J, with 5 bases in the middle. The CDR3 extends over 12 amino acids. CDR3 sequence reads: CASSPLANEQFF. The CDR3 coding sequence is TGTGCCAGCTCACCACTCGCGAATGAGCAGTTCTTC.

The chain is built from TRBV5-1 and TRBJ2-2; 8 bases agree with TRBD1. After removal of 3 bases from V and 2 bases from J, the junction contained 6 bases not matched to a gene. Germline assignment: CDR1 SGHRS and CDR2 YFSETQ. The CDR3 runs 16 residues. The CDR3 here is CASSWRGQDNTGELFF. In DNA form, the CDR3 reads TGCGCCAGCAGCTGGAGGGGACAGGATAACACCGGGGAGCTGTTTTTT. Drawing the rest from reference TRBV5-1 and TRBJ2-2, the complete variable domain is KAGVTQTPRYLIKTRGQQVTLSCSPISGHRSVSWYQQTPGQGLQFLFEYFSETQRNKGNFPGRFSGRQFSNSRSEMNVSTLELGDSALYLCASSWRGQDNTGELFFGEGSRLTVL.

This rearrangement joins TRBV27 to TRBJ1-1; D is unclear. Germline V gene lookup returns CDR1 MNHEY and CDR2 SMNVEV (reference sequence). V was cut by 6 bases and J by 5 bases, with 19 bases left in between. The CDR3 spans 15 residues. The DNA of the CDR3 is TGTGCCAGCAGATCCCCCGGCCCCGGCGGGACTGAAGCTTTCTTT. Translation: CASRSPGPGGTEAFF.

The table lists this clone with a count of one. The genes are TRBV14 and TRBJ1-2; no clear D. V lost 0 bases and J 0 bases, leaving 8 bases between the germline ends. Germline CDR1 is SGHDN and CDR2 is FVKESK. The CDR3 totals 15 residues. The CDR3 DNA reads TGTGCCAGCAGCCAAGATACGACACCTAACTATGGCTACACCTTC. Translated, it gives CASSQDTTPNYGYTF.

The V call is TRBV5-4, the J call TRBJ2-5; no definite D call. With 3 bases removed from V and 4 bases from J, the gap between germline ends came to 13 bases. In germline, CDR1 is SGHNT, CDR2 YYREEE (reference sequence). This CDR3 is 14 amino acids long. CDR3 nucleotides: TGTGCCAGCAGCTCTTCGTGGGAAAGAGAGACCCAGTACTTC. Its translation: CASSSSWERETQYF.

V is TRBV4-2 and J is TRBJ2-1; TRBD1 matches 8 bases. The V gene end was trimmed by 0 bases and the J gene end by 6 bases; junction bases not matched to a gene: 10. The germline V gene encodes CDR1 LGHNA and CDR2 YNFKEQ. CDR3 length: 17 residues. CDR3 nucleotides: TGTGCCAGCAGCCAAGAGCGGACAGGGTCGGTAGTCAATGAGCAGTTCTTC. As protein: CASSQERTGSVVNEQFF.

The genes are TRBV5-1 and TRBJ2-1, with D perhaps TRBD2 (5 bases). This CDR3 has 17 amino acids. The ends were cut back, 1 base at V and 0 bases at J, with 14 bases in the middle. Germline V gene sequence: CDR1 SGHRS, CDR2 YFSETQ. The CDR3 DNA is TGCGCCAGCAGCTTGTCACAAGTTCGGGACTCCTACAATGAGCAGTTCTTC. Protein product: CASSLSQVRDSYNEQFF.

The chain recombines TRBV9 with TRBJ1-1, with D possibly being TRBD1 (5 bases). The germline CDR1 and CDR2 sequences are SGDLS and YYNGEE. V was clipped by 2 bases and J by 1 base, with 9 bases between them. The length of the CDR3 is 14 residues. CDR3 sequence: CASSVQTANTEAFF. DNA for the CDR3: TGTGCCAGCAGCGTTCAGACAGCGAACACTGAAGCTTTCTTT.

The gene calls are TRBV5-1 and TRBJ2-5, with 7 bases lining up with TRBD1. Germline V lookup: CDR1 SGHRS, CDR2 YFSETQ. V shed 3 bases and J 7 bases; nucleotides not matched to a gene: 12. The CDR3 contains 15 residues. This chain's CDR3 is CASSWDTGDGVTQYF. CDR3 in DNA: TGCGCCAGCAGCTGGGATACAGGGGACGGAGTGACCCAGTACTTC.